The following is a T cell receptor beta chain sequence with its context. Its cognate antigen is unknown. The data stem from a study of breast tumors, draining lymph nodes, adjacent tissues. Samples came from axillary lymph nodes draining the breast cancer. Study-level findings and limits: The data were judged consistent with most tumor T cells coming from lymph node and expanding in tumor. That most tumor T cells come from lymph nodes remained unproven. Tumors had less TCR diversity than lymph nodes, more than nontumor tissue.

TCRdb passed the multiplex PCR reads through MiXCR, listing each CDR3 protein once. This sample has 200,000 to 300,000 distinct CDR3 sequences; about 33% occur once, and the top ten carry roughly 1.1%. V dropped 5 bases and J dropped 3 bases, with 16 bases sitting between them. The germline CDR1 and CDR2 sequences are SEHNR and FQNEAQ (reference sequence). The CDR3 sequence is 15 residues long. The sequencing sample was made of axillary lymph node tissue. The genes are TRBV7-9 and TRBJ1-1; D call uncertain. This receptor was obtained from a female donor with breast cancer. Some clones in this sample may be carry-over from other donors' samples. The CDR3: CASSPSRNRDTEAFF. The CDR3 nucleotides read TGTGCCAGCAGCCCCTCGAGGAATAGGGACACTGAAGCTTTCTTT.